Each of the 27 T cell receptor beta chains below was sequenced from the same sample in a study of CD8+ T cells in alopecia areata. Extracted RNA was reverse transcribed, and the resulting cDNA served as sequencing template. Clones were sequenced by immunoSEQ multiplex PCR, and TCRdb holds only the in-frame ones, with some missing. The sample holds about 250,000 clones; under 80% are singletons and the top ten take more than 0.95%. The material was CD4+ T cells sorted from blood, obtained at week 0. These receptors were collected from a human donor with alopecia areata.

The V and J genes are TRBV2 and TRBJ1-5; D unresolved. V lost 2 bases, J lost 6 bases, and 8 bases lay in between. Per the germline V gene, CDR1 is SNHLY and CDR2 is FYNNEI. The CDR3 covers 13 residues. CDR3 amino acids: CASSEIGFQPQHF. The CDR3, as DNA: TGTGCCAGCAGTGAAATCGGGTTTCAGCCCCAGCATTTT.

This clone showed up just a few times. The V call is TRBV6-5, the J call TRBJ2-7; TRBD2 is a possible D gene (6 bases). CDR3 length: 15 amino acids. From germline, CDR1 is MNHEY and CDR2 SVGAGI. Between the trimmed V and J ends, which lost 3 bases and 0 bases, there was a span of 12 bases. The CDR3, as DNA: TGTGCCAGCAGTTATTCGGACGGGAGCTCCTACGAGCAGTACTTC. This encodes CASSYSDGSSYEQYF.

This clone was recorded at least ten times. The V call is TRBV14, the J call TRBJ1-1; D may be TRBD1 (5 bases). Trimming took off 5 bases at V and 4 bases at J, with 20 bases between the two ends. CDR3 size: 16 residues. The germline gives CDR1 SGHDN, CDR2 FVKESK. The CDR3 coding sequence is TGTGCCAGCAGCTCCCGGGGCCCCCCAGGCGGCACTGAAGCTTTCTTT. Amino acids: CASSSRGPPGGTEAFF.

The rearrangement uses TRBV6-5 and TRBJ1-4, with TRBD1 matching over 9 bases. The CDR3 consists of 13 residues. Trimming took 6 bases from V and 8 from J; bases not matched to a gene: 4. Looked up from germline, CDR1 is MNHEY and CDR2 is SVGAGI. This CDR3 reads CASRHRGREKLFF. CDR3 bases: TGTGCCAGCAGGCACAGGGGGCGAGAAAAACTGTTTTTT.

This clone was observed once. This chain connects TRBV27 to TRBJ2-7, with unresolved D. With 5 bases removed from V and 5 bases from J, the gap between germline ends came to 7 bases. The CDR3 spans 11 residues. The germline V gene has CDR1 MNHEY and CDR2 SMNVEV (reference sequence). CDR3 amino acids: CASSRLNEQYF. CDR3 bases: TGTGCCAGCAGTAGGCTTAACGAGCAGTACTTC.

J is TRBJ2-7 and V is TRBV30; 8 bases align to TRBD1. The germline gives CDR1 GTSNPN, CDR2 SVGIG (reference sequence). With V trimmed by 0 bases and J by 3 bases, 7 bases remained unmatched. The CDR3 is 15 residues long. In nucleotides, the CDR3 is TGTGCCTGGAGTGTACGTGGGGGGACAGGCTACGAGCAGTACTTC. It is translated as CAWSVRGGTGYEQYF.

The chain links TRBV30 to TRBJ2-1; D is undetermined. The CDR3 is 12 amino acids. From germline, CDR1 is GTSNPN and CDR2 SVGIG (reference sequence). The ends were cut back, 0 bases at V and 14 bases at J, with 14 bases in the middle. The CDR3 loop reads CAWSVPKGSKFF. The CDR3 nucleotides are TGTGCCTGGAGTGTACCAAAAGGGTCGAAGTTCTTC.

A remark on this clone: Other DNA sequences of this sample code for an identical CDR3. This chain joins TRBV29-1 and TRBJ1-1, with 7 bases aligning to TRBD1. CDR3 size: 13 residues. Germline V gene lookup returns CDR1 SQVTM and CDR2 ANQGSEA. J lost 0 bases, V lost 5 bases, and 3 bases had no gene match. For the CDR3, the DNA is TGCAGCGTTCGGACAGGCATGAACACTGAAGCTTTCTTT. Its protein product is CSVRTGMNTEAFF.

This clone was counted between two and nine times. The V gene is TRBV9, the J gene TRBJ2-7; no clear D. Trimming shortened V by 0 bases and J by 6 bases, and 16 bases separated the two germline ends. CDR1 SGDLS and CDR2 YYNGEE come from the germline V gene. The CDR3 has 15 amino acids. Here the CDR3 DNA reads TGTGCCAGCAGCGTAGACCCGACCGCCAGTGGCGAGCAGTACTTC. Translated: CASSVDPTASGEQYF.

The chain joins TRBV6-5 to TRBJ2-7; D gene unclear. The CDR3 extends over 15 amino acids. V shed 6 bases and J shed 3 bases, with 18 bases lying between them. Germline V lookup: CDR1 MNHEY, CDR2 SVGAGI. CDR3 bases: TGTGCCAGCAGGGCCCTAGGACGGGTGAACTACGAGCAGTACTTC. Its translation is CASRALGRVNYEQYF.

The chain joins TRBV20-1 to TRBJ2-3; D call uncertain. The ends were cut back, 4 bases at V and 3 bases at J, with 5 bases in the middle. In germline, CDR1 is DFQATT, CDR2 SNEGSKA (reference sequence). The CDR3 contains 11 residues. CDR3 protein: CSAKITDTQYF. CDR3 DNA: TGCAGTGCTAAAATAACAGATACGCAGTATTTT.

The chain links TRBV2 to TRBJ1-4; TRBD1 might be the D (5 bases). The CDR3 has 13 amino acids. V dropped 8 bases and J dropped 12 bases, with 19 bases sitting between them. Germline V gene data show CDR1 as SNHLY and CDR2 as FYNNEI. The CDR3 loop is CASSPSSRGELFF. CDR3 in DNA: TGTGCCAGCTCTCCCTCGTCTAGGGGAGAACTGTTTTTT.

The chain uses TRBV5-1 and TRBJ2-3; D possibly matches TRBD1 or TRBD2 (5 bases each). This CDR3 has 13 residues. Germline CDR1 is SGHRS and CDR2 is YFSETQ. V lost 4 bases and J lost 6, with 12 bases in between. The CDR3 DNA is TGCGCCAGCAGCATCGACTGGGGGGATACGCAGTATTTT. Translating it yields CASSIDWGDTQYF.

This chain joins TRBV6-1 and TRBJ2-3; TRBD2 is a possible D gene (6 bases). The CDR3 totals 15 residues. V was shortened by 6 bases and J by 3 bases, with 16 bases between the two germline ends. In germline, CDR1 is MNHNS, CDR2 SASEGT. The CDR3, as DNA: TGTGCCAGCAGGAAGTCTAGCGTATTGACAGATACGCAGTATTTT. Its protein product is CASRKSSVLTDTQYF.

The table lists this clone with a few counts. The chain couples TRBV2 to TRBJ2-5; 9 bases line up with TRBD1. The J segment lost 4 bases and the V segment lost 6 bases, leaving 9 bases of the junction unmatched. The germline V gene encodes CDR1 SNHLY and CDR2 FYNNEI. The CDR3 runs 15 residues. DNA for the CDR3: TGTGCCAGCAGGAGGCGGACAGGGGTAGGAGAGACCCAGTACTTC. Protein: CASRRRTGVGETQYF.

The V call is TRBV2, the J call TRBJ2-1; D not resolved. The CDR3 runs 13 residues. V lost 7 bases, J lost 4 bases, and 11 bases lay in between. Germline CDR1 reads SNHLY; CDR2 reads FYNNEI. CDR3 protein: CASIIDRYNEQFF. CDR3 coding DNA: TGTGCCAGCATCATCGACCGATACAATGAGCAGTTCTTC.

This chain joins TRBV7-2 and TRBJ2-2, with D possibly matching TRBD1 (6 bases). The CDR3 sequence is 15 residues long. Germline-derived CDR1 and CDR2 are SGHTA and FQGNSA. The V end lost 1 base, the J end lost 7 bases, and 13 bases lay between the germline ends. DNA for the CDR3: TGTGCCAGCAGCTTAGTGGTGGGGGCAGGCGGGGAGCTGTTTTTT. It yields the protein CASSLVVGAGGELFF.

The chain joins TRBV19 to TRBJ2-7, with D possibly TRBD1 on 6 matching bases. This CDR3 contains 12 residues. Per germline, CDR1 LNHDA and CDR2 SQIVND (reference sequence). Deletions cut 5 bases from V and 9 bases from J, with 14 bases between. CDR3 DNA: TGTGCCAGTAGTCCCTCGTCAGGGGCGCAGTACTTC. Its protein product is CASSPSSGAQYF.

This clone was observed a handful of times. The chain uses TRBV19 and TRBJ2-6; tentatively, D is TRBD1 (6 bases). Between the trimmed V and J ends, which lost 5 bases and 1 base, there was a span of 9 bases. Germline CDR1 is LNHDA and CDR2 is SQIVND (reference sequence). There are 15 residues in the CDR3. In nucleotides, the CDR3 is TGTGCCAGTAGTCGCGACAGGTCTGGGGCCAACGTCCTGACTTTC. Amino acids: CASSRDRSGANVLTF.

The V and J genes are TRBV5-1 and TRBJ2-1, with 10 nucleotides matching TRBD2. Germline V CDR1 and CDR2: SGHRS, YFSETQ. The CDR3 is 14 amino acids. Trimming took 1 base from V and 8 from J; bases not matched to a gene: 3. The CDR3 loop is CASSLTSGVDEQFF. The CDR3 DNA sequence: TGCGCCAGCAGCTTGACTAGCGGGGTTGATGAGCAGTTCTTC.

The CDR3 here is CASSEPLAQETQYF. The CDR3 DNA sequence: TGTGCCAGCAGTGAACCCCTAGCTCAAGAGACCCAGTACTTC. V gene TRBV25-1 combines with J gene TRBJ2-5; TRBD2 is a possible D gene (5 bases). The ends were cut back, 2 bases at V and 2 bases at J, with 9 bases in the middle. This CDR3 has 14 amino acids. The germline gives CDR1 MGHDK, CDR2 SYGVNS.

The rearrangement joins TRBV6-1 to TRBJ2-7; weak D call: TRBD2 (5 bases). Trimming left V 10 bases short and J 0 bases short, with 13 bases between. Germline assignment: CDR1 MNHNS and CDR2 SASEGT. The CDR3 contains 13 residues. CDR3 in amino acids: CATLGLDSYEQYF. In nucleotides, the CDR3 is TGTGCCACCCTCGGACTGGACTCCTACGAGCAGTACTTC.

With respect to this clone: At one end, the junction sequence differs from germline, possibly due to a read error. The V call is TRBV2, the J call TRBJ2-3, with 7 bases matching TRBD1. CDR3 length: 14 amino acids. CDR1 and CDR2 from the germline V gene are SNHLY and FYNNEI. As DNA, the CDR3 is TGTGCCAGCACCAGGACAGGTAGCACGGATACGCAGTATTTT. It specifies CASTRTGSTDTQYF.

The gene calls are TRBV15 and TRBJ2-4, with 7 positions matching TRBD1. The CDR3 loop spans 16 amino acids. Germline lookup yields CDR1 LNHNV and CDR2 YYDKDF (reference sequence). V trimming: 1 base; J trimming: 5 bases; junction bases outside the gene matches: 8. The CDR3 region has the DNA TGTGCCACCAGCAGAGGTCCGGGACAGAATCAAAACATTCAGTACTTC. This encodes CATSRGPGQNQNIQYF.

The chain couples TRBV6-5 to TRBJ2-1, with TRBD2 as a possible D gene (5 bases). This CDR3 is 15 amino acids long. Germline V CDR1 and CDR2: MNHEY, SVGAGI. The V and J ends lost 3 bases and 1 base respectively, with 10 bases between them. The CDR3 spells CASSYRRVSYNEQFF. The CDR3 nucleotides read TGTGCCAGCAGTTATCGGCGGGTTTCCTACAATGAGCAGTTCTTC.

V is TRBV18 and J is TRBJ2-7; tentatively, D is TRBD1 (5 bases). This CDR3 region has 14 residues. The V end was cut by 6 bases, the J end by 2 bases, with 14 bases between. CDR1 is KGHSH, CDR2 LQKENI, per germline. The CDR3 loop is CASSQSLQAYEQYF. CDR3 nucleotide sequence: TGTGCCAGCTCGCAGAGCTTACAGGCCTACGAGCAGTACTTC.

In this sample, this clone turned up a few times. V usage is TRBV20-1 and J usage is TRBJ2-5; D gene uncertain. The CDR3 length is 11 residues. The ends were cut back, 3 bases at V and 4 bases at J, with 6 bases in the middle. CDR1 is DFQATT and CDR2 is SNEGSKA in the germline V gene (reference sequence). CDR3 loop: CSASKGETQYF. As DNA, the CDR3 is TGCAGTGCTAGTAAGGGAGAGACCCAGTACTTC.